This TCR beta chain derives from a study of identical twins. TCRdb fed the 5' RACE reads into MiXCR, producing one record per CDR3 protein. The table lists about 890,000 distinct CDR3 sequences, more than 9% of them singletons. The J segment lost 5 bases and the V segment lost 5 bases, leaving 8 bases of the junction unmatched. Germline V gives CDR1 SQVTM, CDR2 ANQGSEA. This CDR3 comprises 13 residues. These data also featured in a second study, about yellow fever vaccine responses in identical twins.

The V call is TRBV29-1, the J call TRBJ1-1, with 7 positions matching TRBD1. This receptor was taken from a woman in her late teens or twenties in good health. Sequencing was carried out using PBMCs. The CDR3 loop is CSVSLTGETEAFF. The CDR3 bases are TGCAGCGTTTCTCTTACAGGGGAGACTGAAGCTTTCTTT.